The sequence of this TCR beta chain was determined in a study of PD-L1 blockade in urothelial cancer. Study summary: The median number of T cells present in blood samples was some 140,000.

The CDR3 sequence is 15 residues long. The germline V gene encodes CDR1 SGHRS and CDR2 YFSETQ. With 3 bases clipped from V and 2 bases from J, the junction kept 5 bases outside the gene matches. Time point: pretreatment peripheral blood. This table comes from immunoSEQ multiplex PCR, and its TCRdb copy is limited to in-frame clones, with some not included. The sample shows 87,000 or so clones, roughly 84% of them seen only once. This clone showed up just a few times. Sequencing used PBMCs, obtained around atezolizumab (anti-PD-L1) treatment. The V call is TRBV5-1, the J call TRBJ2-3, with 8 positions matching TRBD2. This TCR derives from a man aged 55 to 70 with urothelial cancer. The DNA of the CDR3 is TGCGCCAGCAGCTCCTCGACTAGCGCCACAGATACGCAGTATTTT. As protein: CASSSSTSATDTQYF.